Listed below are T cell receptor beta chains from one sample, sequenced in a study of monozygotic twins with inflammatory bowel disease. TCRdb reprocessed the 5' RACE reads and stores each CDR3 protein as one record, lacking DNA. In total, the table holds some 440,000 distinct CDR3 sequences. Sequencing was done on a sample of blood. Source of these receptors: a human donor with ulcerative colitis or Crohn's disease, or a healthy co-twin of an affected twin (not recorded which). CDR3s include the opening cysteine and the closing phenylalanine or tryptophan.

J gene,V gene,CDR3 protein
TRBJ2-7,TRBV2,CASSEAGRISEQYF
TRBJ2-1,TRBV7-2,CASSLGQAWNEQFF
TRBJ2-7,TRBV4-3,CASSRDRAMQVEQYF
TRBJ2-1,TRBV7-2,CASSQVPGGRYEQFF
TRBJ1-1,TRBV29-1,CSAGTARMNTEAFF
TRBJ2-1,TRBV15,CATRLAGGSSYNEQFF
TRBJ1-3,TRBV7-8,CASSRNTGGRNTIYF
TRBJ2-2,TRBV20-1,CSARGGSANTGELFF
TRBJ2-7,TRBV10-3,CAMTIPRDSRLQQRDEQYF
TRBJ2-3,TRBV20-1,CSARAGARDTQYF
TRBJ1-2,TRBV10-3,CAISELDGGNYGYTF